This passage covers 16 T cell receptor beta chains from one sample sequenced in a study of post-analysis software for immune sequencing data. The TCR beta cDNA libraries contained unique molecular identifiers. Each CDR3 protein gets one entry after TCRdb re-called the PCR reads with MiXCR. This repertoire shows approximately 360,000 distinct CDR3 sequences, about a third found once; its top ten account for around 15%. Overall study findings and caveats: Included in a set of roughly 5 TRBV segments more frequent in patients than controls were TRBV5-6, TRBV5-1 and TRBV20-1.

Their cognate antigens are unknown. Sample: blood. The receptors were gathered from a girl between 5 and 17 years old with multiple sclerosis.

The V call is TRBV5-1, the J call TRBJ2-3, with TRBD2 identical over 9 bases. The CDR3 sequence is 16 residues long. From germline, CDR1 is SGHRS and CDR2 YFSETQ. J was trimmed by 4 bases and V by 0 bases; bases with no gene match: 6. The CDR3 nucleotides are TGCGCCAGCAGCTTGGACGGGACTAGCTTACCAGATACGCAGTATTTT. It is translated as CASSLDGTSLPDTQYF.

This clonotype was observed a handful of times. The chain is built from TRBV5-1 and TRBJ2-7; either TRBD1 or TRBD2 may fit D (5 bases each). The germline gives CDR1 SGHRS, CDR2 YFSETQ. V was shortened by 3 bases and J by 2 bases, with 12 bases between the two germline ends. There are 14 residues in the CDR3. The CDR3 loop reads CASSSGTETYEQYF. In DNA form, the CDR3 reads TGCGCCAGCAGCTCCGGGACCGAAACCTACGAGCAGTACTTC.

This clonotype was detected a few times. V and J are TRBV6-1 and TRBJ1-4; 8 bases agree with TRBD1. With 4 bases clipped from V and 8 bases from J, the junction kept 6 bases outside the gene matches. There are 14 residues in the CDR3. The germline V gene encodes CDR1 MNHNS and CDR2 SASEGT. DNA for the CDR3: TGTGCCAGCAGTGCCCAGGGGGCAGGCGAAAAACTGTTTTTT. This translates into CASSAQGAGEKLFF.

This sequence joins TRBV7-9 and TRBJ1-1; TRBD1 agrees at 10 bases. Germline trimming cut 6 bases from V and 0 bases from J; bases unmatched to any gene: 13. The CDR3 covers 18 residues. CDR1 and CDR2 (germline): SEHNR, FQNEAQ (reference sequence). The CDR3 spells CASSQMGGQGVLNTEAFF. CDR3 DNA: TGTGCCAGCAGTCAGATGGGTGGACAGGGGGTTTTGAACACTGAAGCTTTCTTT.

The CDR3 region has the DNA TGTGCCAGCAGCCAATACGGGACTAGCGGGTTCTCCTACAATGAGCAGTTCTTC. This codes for CASSQYGTSGFSYNEQFF. The chain links TRBV7-3 to TRBJ2-1; 12 bases fit TRBD2. In germline, CDR1 is SGHTA, CDR2 FQGTGA. The CDR3 is 18 amino acids. Losses at the gene ends were 5 bases for V and 0 bases for J; bases not matched to a gene: 8.

This clonotype came up a few times. The chain joins TRBV10-3 to TRBJ1-5; D is possibly TRBD1 (5 bases). This CDR3 has 12 amino acids. The germline V gene encodes CDR1 ENHRY and CDR2 SYGVKD. The V and J ends lost 11 bases and 3 bases respectively, with 11 bases between them. The CDR3 region has the DNA TGTGCCGTGGGACGGACCAATCAGCCCCAGCATTTT. Translation gives CAVGRTNQPQHF.

The chain's CDR3 is CASSRDATYEQYF. The CDR3, as DNA: TGTGCCAGCAGCCGGGATGCAACCTACGAGCAGTACTTC. The chain joins TRBV7-9 to TRBJ2-7; D may be TRBD2 (5 bases). V lost 5 bases, J lost 2 bases, and 10 bases lay in between. CDR1 is SEHNR and CDR2 is FQNEAQ in the germline V gene (reference sequence). This CDR3 is 13 amino acids long.

Many counts were recorded for this clonotype. The V call is TRBV6-5, the J call TRBJ1-2; 7 nucleotides line up with TRBD1. Germline V gene sequence: CDR1 MNHEY, CDR2 SVGAGI. The CDR3 consists of 15 residues. With 5 bases clipped from V and 0 bases from J, the junction kept 6 bases outside the gene matches. The CDR3 region is CASSARGLSNYGYTF. The DNA of the CDR3 is TGTGCCAGCAGTGCCAGGGGGTTGTCTAACTATGGCTACACCTTC.

This chain joins TRBV20-1 and TRBJ2-7; D remains ambiguous. With 6 bases removed from V and 3 bases from J, the gap between germline ends came to 21 bases. This CDR3 contains 15 residues. CDR1 is DFQATT and CDR2 is SNEGSKA in the germline V gene (reference sequence). Here the CDR3 DNA reads TGCAGTGCCCTAGTCCCCGGCGCCCTTAACTACGAGCAGTACTTC. This sequence encodes CSALVPGALNYEQYF.

A word on this clonotype: A much larger clone is a single base away; this may be a read error. The J gene is TRBJ2-1, the V gene TRBV4-2; weak D call: TRBD2 (6 bases). This CDR3 region has 16 residues. Germline V gene lookup returns CDR1 LGHNA and CDR2 YNFKEQ. CDR3 DNA: TGTGCCAGCAGCCAAGATGGGGGGAGCTCCTACAATGGGCAGTTCTTC. Translated: CASSQDGGSSYNGQFF.

Regarding this clonotype: The CDR3 does not close with the conserved phenylalanine or tryptophan, likely indicating a read error. The rearrangement links TRBV12-3 or TRBV12-4 to TRBJ2-7, with no clear D. Trimming cost V 4 bases and J 2 bases, with 12 bases left between them. This CDR3 comprises 14 residues. The CDR3 loop is CASSSSDGTYEQYY. The CDR3 DNA follows: TGTGCCAGCAGTTCTTCCGACGGTACCTACGAGCAGTACTAC.

This clonotype occurred a few times. The chain uses TRBV6-2 or TRBV6-3 and TRBJ2-2, with D possibly being TRBD2 (6 bases). The CDR3 is 14 residues long. Looked up from germline, CDR1 is MNHEY and CDR2 is SVGEGT. The ends were cut back, 10 bases at V and 6 bases at J, with 18 bases in the middle. The CDR3 nucleotides are TGTGCCACCTTGGGACTCAATCTCCCCGGGGAGCTGTTTTTT. Translation: CATLGLNLPGELFF.

This chain uses TRBV6-6 with TRBJ2-5, with 7 bases identical to TRBD2. Per germline, CDR1 MNHNY and CDR2 SVGAGI (reference sequence). The V gene end was trimmed by 8 bases and the J gene end by 3 bases; junction bases not matched to a gene: 9. The CDR3 covers 14 residues. DNA of the CDR3: TGTGCCAGCTGCCCTCGGGGGAGGGAAGAGACCCAGTACTTC. Protein: CASCPRGREETQYF.

The J gene is TRBJ1-5, the V gene TRBV7-2, with TRBD1 as a possible D gene (6 bases). CDR3 length equals 16 residues. V gave up 5 bases and J gave up 7 bases, with 21 bases separating them. CDR1 and CDR2 from the germline V gene are SGHTA and FQGNSA. The DNA for the CDR3 is TGTGCCAGCAGCCCTCAACCTGTGGGGGCAGGACAGCCCCAGCATTTT. The encoded protein is CASSPQPVGAGQPQHF.

Only a few counts were recorded for this clonotype. The CDR3 DNA reads as TGCGCCAGCAGCCAAGATCCTCGGTTACTCGACACAGATACGCAGTATTTT. It codes for CASSQDPRLLDTDTQYF. The chain links TRBV4-3 to TRBJ2-3; D is uncertain. Trimming took 0 bases from V and 2 from J, leaving 15 bases between them. The CDR3 is made up of 17 amino acids. Germline assignment: CDR1 LGHNA and CDR2 YSLEER.

The chain recombines TRBV6-2 or TRBV6-3 with TRBJ2-6; D possibly corresponds to TRBD2 (6 bases). V was pared by 2 bases and J by 0 bases, with 20 bases between. In germline, CDR1 is MNHEY, CDR2 SVGEGT. The CDR3 has 20 residues. The CDR3 coding sequence is TGTGCCAGCAGTTACCGGGGCCCCCGGGACTCAATCTCTGGGGCCAACGTCCTGACTTTC. This gives the protein CASSYRGPRDSISGANVLTF.